The clone carrying this TCR beta chain appeared many times. Documented time point: newly diagnosed GD, antithyroid drugs for less than 3 months. Researchers made the TCR library from RNA that was extracted from PBMCs. This sample is part of a study of regulatory T cells in long-lasting Graves disease. TCR beta libraries were built with iRepertoire HTBI primers and Arm-PCR of CDR3 regions. TCRdb redid the calling of the multiplex PCR reads with MiXCR, one entry per CDR3 protein. The sample shows about 300,000 distinct CDR3 sequences, more than 15% of them seen only once. The sequencing here drew on peripheral blood mononuclear cells (PBMCs), taken at new diagnosis, from a patient treated with antithyroid drugs. This TCR derives from a female donor with Graves disease.

For the CDR3, the DNA is TGTGCCAGCACCCCGCGAAGAGACAAAGAGACCCAGTACTTC. Translated, it gives CASTPRRDKETQYF. V and J are TRBV2 and TRBJ2-1; D gene unclear. Near its end, the DNA agrees better with TRBJ2-5, so the J call may be wrong. The CDR3 sequence is 14 residues long. CDR1 and CDR2 from the germline V gene are SNHLY and FYNNEI.